This T cell receptor (beta chain) was sequenced during a study of T-cell memory formation after mild COVID-19. General observations from the study: Clones contracting over day 15 to 85 were CD4/CD8 balanced, with later expanders leaning CD4+.

A 5'RACE reaction primed in the constant segment made cDNA libraries of TCR alpha and TCR beta, and these carried sample barcodes and UMIs. TCRdb re-called the 5' RACE reads through MiXCR, storing one row per CDR3 protein. The sample yields 240,000 or so distinct CDR3 sequences, roughly 9.4% seen once. For this clonotype: Its antigen is undetermined.

Trimming stripped 4 bases from V and 8 bases from J, with 16 bases between. CDR1 is SGHKS and CDR2 is YYEKEE in the germline V gene (reference sequence). The CDR3 runs to 14 residues. The receptor's source is a man younger than 30 who had mild COVID-19 (a few samples of this study predate the infection). Cell type and time point are not known. The V gene is TRBV5-5, the J gene TRBJ2-1; D is unclear. The sequenced sample consisted of PBMCs or a T cell subset sorted from them (not recorded which). The CDR3: CASSPTGHVDEQFF. DNA of the CDR3: TGTGCCAGCAGCCCTACGGGTCACGTCGATGAGCAGTTCTTC.